Following are 16 T cell receptor beta chains from one sample sequenced in a study of cytomegalovirus exposure and HLA in healthy donors. Produced via immunoSEQ multiplex PCR; TCRdb's table is partial and in-frame only. The sample includes more than 250,000 clones, 90% of them seen just once. Specimen: PBMCs. The receptors come from a woman aged 25 to 39 in good health and CMV-seronegative.

The V and J genes are TRBV7-9 and TRBJ2-1, with 8 bases aligning to TRBD2. The CDR3 has 15 residues. CDR1 is SEHNR and CDR2 is FQNEAQ in the germline V gene (reference sequence). Trimming removed 1 base from V and 7 bases from J; junction bases left unmatched: 6. This CDR3 is CASSLVRLASNEQFF. CDR3 DNA: TGTGCCAGCAGCTTAGTCCGACTAGCGAGTAATGAGCAGTTCTTC.

This chain uses TRBV7-2 with TRBJ2-2; TRBD1 or TRBD2 may be the D gene (5 bases each). CDR1 SGHTA and CDR2 FQGNSA come from the germline V gene. This CDR3 is built from 16 residues. V lost 6 bases to trimming and J lost 4 bases, with 18 bases between them. CDR3 sequence (DNA): TGTGCCAGCAGTTACCTAGGGATGAGGGGCACCGGGGAGCTGTTTTTT. It codes for CASSYLGMRGTGELFF. Looking up the rest from reference TRBV7-2 and TRBJ2-2 gives the full variable domain: GAGVSQSPSNKVTEKGKDVELRCDPISGHTALYWYRQSLGQGLEFLIYFQGNSAPDKSGLPSDRFSAERTGGSVSTLTIQRTQQEDSAVYLCASSYLGMRGTGELFFGEGSRLTVL.

The V call is TRBV6-6, the J call TRBJ1-4; possible D gene TRBD1, 6 bases. This CDR3 contains 15 residues. The V gene's germline CDR1 is MNHNY and CDR2 SVGAGI (reference sequence). Trimming stripped 5 bases from V and 6 bases from J, with 16 bases between. The CDR3 region is CASSPNRVEDEKLFF. DNA for the CDR3: TGTGCCAGCAGTCCAAACAGGGTTGAGGATGAAAAACTGTTTTTT.

J is TRBJ2-2 and V is TRBV29-1; 10 nucleotides agree with TRBD2. Trimming took 4 bases from V and 6 from J; bases not matched to a gene: 2. Germline V gene data show CDR1 as SQVTM and CDR2 as ANQGSEA. This CDR3 is 13 amino acids long. The CDR3 region is CSVGLAGPGELFF. Here the CDR3 DNA reads TGCAGCGTTGGACTAGCGGGCCCCGGGGAGCTGTTTTTT.

The table lists this clone with a count of one. The genes are TRBV27 and TRBJ1-2; the D is unclear. Germline CDR1 and CDR2: MNHEY and SMNVEV (reference sequence). The CDR3 runs 13 residues. The V end lost 5 bases, the J end lost 4 bases, and 11 bases lay between the germline ends. CDR3 sequence reads: CASSIGSGYGYTF. The CDR3 DNA is TGTGCCAGCAGTATCGGGAGTGGCTATGGCTACACCTTC.

This chain links TRBV30 with TRBJ2-5; a weak D match, TRBD1 (6 bases). With 2 bases removed from V and 2 bases from J, the gap between germline ends came to 6 bases. CDR1 is GTSNPN, CDR2 SVGIG, per germline (reference sequence). The CDR3 is 12 residues long. The CDR3 loop reads CAWSTGQETQYF. CDR3 coding DNA: TGTGCCTGGAGTACAGGGCAAGAGACCCAGTACTTC.

The gene calls are TRBV14 and TRBJ2-3; D is unclear. The CDR3 is made up of 13 amino acids. The germline CDR1 and CDR2 sequences are SGHDN and FVKESK. The ends were cut back, 4 bases at V and 4 bases at J, with 9 bases in the middle. CDR3 loop: CASSRSAPDTQYF. CDR3 bases: TGTGCCAGCAGCCGAAGTGCCCCAGATACGCAGTATTTT.

The chain uses TRBV9 and TRBJ1-4, with D possibly being TRBD1 (6 bases). The germline V gene encodes CDR1 SGDLS and CDR2 YYNGEE. The CDR3 totals 17 residues. Trimming took off 0 bases at V and 6 bases at J, with 18 bases between the two ends. The DNA of the CDR3 is TGTGCCAGCAGCGTAGGGGGGCAATCATCGTTTTATGAAAAACTGTTTTTT. It encodes CASSVGGQSSFYEKLFF.

The CDR3 bases are TGTGCCAGCAGCCCTCAGACCATCACCTACGAGCAGTACTTC. Translation gives CASSPQTITYEQYF. The chain uses TRBV7-9 and TRBJ2-7; D is ambiguous. The CDR3 sequence is 14 residues long. V lost 5 bases to trimming and J lost 2 bases, with 13 bases between them. CDR1 and CDR2 from the germline V gene are SEHNR and FQNEAQ (reference sequence).

V is TRBV30 and J is TRBJ2-2, with 7 bases matching TRBD2. The germline gives CDR1 GTSNPN, CDR2 SVGIG (reference sequence). V gave up 0 bases and J gave up 5 bases; unmatched junction bases: 12. The length of the CDR3 is 17 residues. The CDR3 DNA sequence: TGTGCCTGGAGTGTGGTGGCGGGAGAAGGAGGTACCGGGGAGCTGTTTTTT. This codes for CAWSVVAGEGGTGELFF.

This chain connects TRBV28 to TRBJ1-3, with unresolved D. This CDR3 contains 14 residues. Germline V lookup: CDR1 MDHEN, CDR2 SYDVKM. Trimming left V 2 bases short and J 4 bases short, with 9 bases between. CDR3: CASSLIRRGNTIYF. The DNA of the CDR3 is TGTGCCAGCAGTTTAATCCGCCGCGGAAACACCATATATTTT.

The chain uses TRBV7-9 and TRBJ2-1; unclear D gene. The V gene lost 3 bases and the J gene lost 6 bases, with 3 bases spanning the gap. Germline CDR1 reads SEHNR; CDR2 reads FQNEAQ (reference sequence). CDR3 length: 11 amino acids. CDR3 DNA sequence: TGTGCCAGCAGCTTGTTCAATGAGCAGTTCTTC. This encodes CASSLFNEQFF.

V usage is TRBV15 and J usage is TRBJ1-1, with D uncertain. The CDR3 is made up of 15 amino acids. CDR1 is LNHNV and CDR2 is YYDKDF in the germline V gene (reference sequence). Trimming took 0 bases from V and 2 from J, leaving 10 bases between them. CDR3 residues: CATSRENKRNTEAFF. CDR3 DNA: TGTGCCACCAGCAGAGAGAATAAAAGAAACACTGAAGCTTTCTTT.

The chain uses TRBV12-5 and TRBJ2-1; 8 nucleotides agree with TRBD1. CDR3 length: 14 residues. Losses at the gene ends were 5 bases for V and 6 bases for J; bases not matched to a gene: 6. The germline V gene encodes CDR1 LGHNT and CDR2 FRNRAP. The CDR3 nucleotides are TGTGCTAGTGGTGCCGGTGACAGGGGCAATGAGCAGTTCTTC. Protein: CASGAGDRGNEQFF.

The rearrangement links TRBV5-1 to TRBJ1-2, with 7 nucleotides matching TRBD1. This CDR3 has 13 amino acids. CDR1 SGHRS and CDR2 YFSETQ come from the germline V gene. The trim removed 4 bases at V and 6 bases at J, leaving 6 bases unmatched. This CDR3 is CASSPDRDDGYTF. The CDR3, as DNA: TGCGCCAGCAGCCCCGACAGGGATGATGGCTACACCTTC.

The chain links TRBV27 to TRBJ2-7, with 12 nucleotides matching TRBD1. The CDR3 is made up of 15 amino acids. The germline V gene encodes CDR1 MNHEY and CDR2 SMNVEV (reference sequence). The ends lost 6 bases at V and 7 bases at J; junction bases unmatched: 10. The CDR3 DNA is TGTGCCAGCAGCTTGGGACAGGGGGCTTTAGGGGAGCAGTACTTC. Its translation is CASSLGQGALGEQYF.